The source of this TCR beta chain is a study of shared clonotypes between healthy human individuals. The germline V gene encodes CDR1 SGHNT and CDR2 YENEEA. The CDR3 sequence is 14 residues long. V lost 0 bases, J lost 6 bases, and 12 bases lay in between. This clone was observed at least ten times. Researchers ran the assay at a deep level. Clones were read by immunoSEQ multiplex PCR, and TCRdb kept only the in-frame ones, dropping some. The data show some 1,100,000 clones, around 78% seen once. The specimen sequenced was memory CD4+ T cells from PBMCs. Subset described: CD45RA-negative fraction. The sequence was obtained from a man aged 18 to 30 in good health. Some clones in this sample may be carry-over from other donors' samples. This sequence joins TRBV11-3 and TRBJ2-7; no reliable D call. CDR3 residues: CASSLEGRSSEQYF. The CDR3 DNA is TGTGCCAGCAGCTTAGAGGGCCGGTCAAGCGAGCAGTACTTC.